The present TCR beta chain was sequenced within a study of cytomegalovirus exposure and HLA in healthy donors. The V end lost 4 bases, the J end lost 5 bases, and 16 bases lay between the germline ends. CDR1 and CDR2 from the germline V gene are SGHDT and YYEEEE. The CDR3 has 14 residues. Amplification used 60 Vbeta primers and 13 Jbeta primers. Some clones are missing from TCRdb's copy, which holds only in-frame ones; the method was immunoSEQ multiplex PCR. The sample has about 210,000 clones; over 80% are singletons. The V gene is TRBV5-6, the J gene TRBJ2-7, with D perhaps TRBD1 (5 bases). This receptor was identified in a man aged 35-49 years in good health and CMV-seropositive. Sample: PBMCs. Here the CDR3 reads CASSQESGANEQYV. Written as DNA, the CDR3 is TGTGCCAGCAGCCAAGAATCTGGGGCCAACGAGCAGTACGTC.